This passage covers 20 T cell receptor beta chains from one sample sequenced in a study of blood T cells in healthy people across ages. Together with a sample-barcoded 5' primer, a J-beta primer mix was included in a second PCR lasting roughly 6 to 12 cycles. Via MiXCR, TCRdb re-called the 5' RACE reads, giving one row per CDR3 protein. The top ten hold roughly a third of the sample, which has hundreds of thousands of distinct CDR3 sequences, approximately 50% seen once. Sequences were obtained from blood. The origin of the receptors is an older woman in good health.

The V gene is TRBV20-1, the J gene TRBJ2-3, with 7 positions matching TRBD2. Losses at the gene ends were 4 bases for V and 6 bases for J; bases not matched to a gene: 10. The CDR3 spans 14 residues. Germline assignment: CDR1 DFQATT and CDR2 SNEGSKA (reference sequence). The CDR3 region has the DNA TGCAGTGCTAATCCTAGCGGCAGGCTCGATACGCAGTATTTT. Translation: CSANPSGRLDTQYF.

The chain recombines TRBV21-1 with TRBJ2-7; TRBD1 is the table's D call and was not checked against the DNA. TRBV21-1 is designated a pseudogene. The CDR3 is made up of 14 amino acids. CDR3 bases: TGTGCCAGCACCCTATGGTGCAGGGCCCACGAGCAGTACTTC. It is translated as CASTLWCRAHEQYF.

The rearrangement joins TRBV5-6 to TRBJ2-6, with D maybe TRBD2 (6 bases). Germline V lookup: CDR1 SGHDT, CDR2 YYEEEE. Trimming cost V 0 bases and J 4 bases, with 14 bases left between them. The CDR3 is made up of 17 amino acids. The CDR3 loop is CASSLVLRGAGANVLTF. The CDR3 bases are TGTGCCAGCAGCTTGGTTCTGCGGGGCGCGGGGGCCAACGTCCTGACTTTC.

A few counts support this clonotype. V is TRBV5-1 and J is TRBJ2-7; TRBD1 matches at 8 bases. CDR3 length equals 13 residues. V gave up 4 bases and J gave up 4 bases; unmatched junction bases: 4. The germline CDR1 and CDR2 sequences are SGHRS and YFSETQ. The CDR3 sequence: CASSRGTGYEQYF. Here the CDR3 DNA reads TGCGCCAGCAGCCGTGGGACAGGATACGAGCAGTACTTC.

This clonotype has a handful of counts. V is TRBV7-3 and J is TRBJ2-1; 10 nucleotides line up with TRBD2. Germline V CDR1 and CDR2: SGHTA, FQGTGA. The trim removed 1 base at V and 7 bases at J, leaving 4 bases unmatched. The CDR3 contains 15 residues. The CDR3 here is CASSLRAGGANEQFF. The CDR3 DNA reads as TGTGCCAGCAGCTTAAGAGCGGGAGGGGCAAATGAGCAGTTCTTC.

The chain links TRBV28 to TRBJ2-1, with D tentatively TRBD1 (6 bases). Germline-derived CDR1 and CDR2 are MDHEN and SYDVKM. V lost 6 bases and J 4 bases, leaving 13 bases between the germline ends. The CDR3 extends over 14 amino acids. The CDR3 loop reads CASRTRDTYNEQFF. Here the CDR3 DNA reads TGTGCCAGCAGAACCCGGGACACATACAATGAGCAGTTCTTC.

The rearrangement uses TRBV29-1 and TRBJ2-5; the match to TRBD2 covers 7 bases. The CDR3 has 15 amino acids. CDR1 SQVTM and CDR2 ANQGSEA come from the germline V gene. Unmatched junction bases numbered 19, after V lost 4 bases and J lost 11 bases. This chain's CDR3 is CSVGGKRGSINEQYF. As DNA, the CDR3 is TGCAGCGTTGGAGGGAAGCGCGGGAGTATCAATGAGCAGTACTTC. Variable domain in full (rest from reference TRBV29-1 and TRBJ2-5): SAVISQKPSRDICQRGTSLTIQCQVDSQVTMMFWYRQQPGQSLTLIATANQGSEATYESGFVIDKFPISRPNLTFSTLTVSNMSPEDSSIYLCSVGGKRGSINEQYFGPGTRLLVL.

The V and J genes are TRBV7-2 and TRBJ2-4; no clear D gene. V lost 0 bases to trimming and J lost 0 bases, with 3 bases between them. Per the germline V gene, CDR1 is SGHTA and CDR2 is FQGNSA. The length of the CDR3 is 14 residues. The CDR3 region is CASSLALAKNIQYF. CDR3 nucleotide sequence: TGTGCCAGCAGCTTAGCTTTAGCCAAAAACATTCAGTACTTC.

This clonotype was seen more than once but under ten times. This chain uses TRBV20-1 with TRBJ1-6; 7 bases line up with TRBD1. Germline CDR1 is DFQATT and CDR2 is SNEGSKA (reference sequence). V dropped 4 bases and J dropped 0; count of bases not matched to a gene: 6. The CDR3 is 16 residues long. The CDR3 spells CSAKYRGTSYNSPLHF. CDR3 coding DNA: TGCAGTGCTAAATACAGGGGCACCTCCTATAATTCACCCCTCCACTTT.

The chain couples TRBV20-1 to TRBJ2-2; D call uncertain. Between the trimmed V and J ends, which lost 3 bases and 0 bases, there was a span of 8 bases. Germline V lookup: CDR1 DFQATT, CDR2 SNEGSKA (reference sequence). The CDR3 covers 14 residues. The CDR3 region is CSARVVTNTGELFF. The CDR3 DNA sequence: TGCAGTGCTAGGGTAGTGACGAACACCGGGGAGCTGTTTTTT.

This chain links TRBV20-1 with TRBJ1-1; D ambiguous. CDR3 length: 13 amino acids. V lost 3 bases and J 10 bases, leaving 18 bases between the germline ends. Germline CDR1 is DFQATT and CDR2 is SNEGSKA (reference sequence). For the CDR3, the DNA is TGCAGTGCTAGTCTGACATTGACGGTGGCAGCTTTCTTT. Its translation: CSASLTLTVAAFF.

Notes on this clonotype: This could be a read error, since a much larger clone is one nucleotide away. V is TRBV5-1 and J is TRBJ2-3; 10 bases line up with TRBD2. Trimming at V came to 4 bases and at J to 4 bases, leaving 3 bases not matched to a gene. This CDR3 region has 14 residues. Germline lookup yields CDR1 SGHRS and CDR2 YFSETQ. CDR3 nucleotides: TGCGCCAGCAGCCATCTAGCGGGAGCAGATACGCAGTATTTT. It is translated as CASSHLAGADTQYF.

The gene calls are TRBV7-3 and TRBJ2-4; TRBD2 matches at 15 bases. There are 19 residues in the CDR3. Germline V lookup: CDR1 SGHTA, CDR2 FQGTGA. Trimming cost V 5 bases and J 13 bases; bases outside gene matches: 21. The CDR3 loop reads CASSPPGLAGGTGYNEQYF. CDR3 nucleotides: TGTGCCAGCAGCCCCCCGGGACTAGCGGGAGGAACCGGCTACAATGAGCAGTACTTC.

This sequence joins TRBV7-9 and TRBJ2-5, with D perhaps matching TRBD1 (6 bases). Trimming took off 3 bases at V and 3 bases at J, with 11 bases between the two ends. This CDR3 spans 14 amino acids. CDR1 is SEHNR and CDR2 is FQNEAQ in the germline V gene (reference sequence). CDR3 nucleotides: TGTGCCAGCAGCTTTGCGGACAGAAAAGAGACCCAGTACTTC. Translation: CASSFADRKETQYF.

This rearrangement joins TRBV20-1 to TRBJ2-5; D may correspond to TRBD1 or TRBD2 (5 bases each). TRBJ2-7 matches the DNA end more closely, so the J call is doubtful. Germline lookup yields CDR1 DFQATT and CDR2 SNEGSKA (reference sequence). CDR3 length: 14 residues. CDR3 sequence (DNA): TGCAGTGCTAGGAGGGACCCTTTCCCCTACGAGCAGTACTTC. This codes for CSARRDPFPYEQYF.

The genes are TRBV7-2 and TRBJ2-6; TRBD1 agrees at 9 bases. Per germline, CDR1 SGHTA and CDR2 FQGNSA. This CDR3 contains 18 residues. The V and J ends lost 5 bases and 1 base, in that order; junction bases with no gene match: 9. The CDR3 is CASSPTGTGKSGANVLTF. The DNA of the CDR3 is TGTGCCAGCAGCCCCACCGGGACAGGGAAGTCTGGGGCCAACGTCCTGACTTTC.

This clonotype was counted only a few times. The chain is built from TRBV27 and TRBJ1-2, with 7 bases fitting TRBD1. The CDR3 sequence is 15 residues long. Trimming at V came to 5 bases and at J to 1 base, leaving 7 bases not matched to a gene. CDR1 and CDR2 (germline): MNHEY, SMNVEV (reference sequence). The CDR3 coding sequence is TGTGCCAGCAGTCCCAGGGGGAGGCTTAACTATGGCTACACCTTC. Protein: CASSPRGRLNYGYTF.

This rearrangement joins TRBV7-2 to TRBJ2-5; weak D call: TRBD2 (5 bases). V dropped 6 bases and J dropped 3 bases, with 11 bases sitting between them. The CDR3 sequence is 13 residues long. Germline V gene lookup returns CDR1 SGHTA and CDR2 FQGNSA. The CDR3 here is CASRLTREETQYF. The CDR3 DNA sequence: TGTGCCAGCAGACTTACTAGGGAAGAGACCCAGTACTTC.

The chain carries TRBV3-1 and TRBJ2-1; D is ambiguous. The V end lost 3 bases, the J end lost 10 bases, and 7 bases lay between the germline ends. This CDR3 comprises 11 residues. Germline assignment: CDR1 LGHDT and CDR2 YNNKEL (reference sequence). In nucleotides, the CDR3 is TGTGCCAGCAGCCAGGGCCAGGAGCAGTTCTTC. Translation: CASSQGQEQFF.

The chain couples TRBV15 to TRBJ2-5, with D perhaps matching TRBD1 or TRBD2 (5 bases each). The J call may not be correct, given that the DNA end is closer to TRBJ2-7. The germline CDR1 and CDR2 sequences are LNHNV and YYDKDF (reference sequence). CDR3 length equals 13 residues. The CDR3 nucleotides read TGTGCCACCAGCAATTTACGGGGCGACGAGCAGTACTTC. Protein product: CATSNLRGDEQYF.